This T cell receptor (beta chain) derives from a study of shared clonotypes between healthy human individuals. Libraries were prepared by immunoSEQ multiplex PCR; TCRdb keeps only in-frame clonotypes and omits some of them. Here the sample spans fewer than 850,000 clones, about two thirds being singletons. This TCR came from a woman aged 25 to 39 in good health. Sample: memory CD4+ T cells sorted from blood. The sample's subset: CD45RA-negative fraction.

DNA for the CDR3: TGCGCCAGCAGCCAAGATCTGGGACGCCTCACCTACGAGCAGTACTTC. The encoded protein is CASSQDLGRLTYEQYF. The rearrangement joins TRBV4-1 to TRBJ2-7, with D perhaps TRBD1 or TRBD2 (5 bases each). Germline values: CDR1 MGHRA, CDR2 YSYEKL. This CDR3 has 16 residues. The V and J ends lost 0 bases and 2 bases respectively, with 14 bases between them.